Below, one T cell receptor (beta chain) is given with its context. What it recognizes is unknown. Primers for the PCR totalled 60 Vbeta and 13 Jbeta. Assay: immunoSEQ multiplex PCR; the TCRdb copy retains only in-frame clones and omits some. The sample lists about 150,000 clones; over 75% were seen once. This entry is derived from a study of cytomegalovirus exposure and HLA in healthy donors. Study conclusions and caveats: TCR beta V segments were, for the most part, productive about 87% or about 30% of the time in an earlier analysis. A later analysis reportedly found that, within productive TCRs, an Asian-associated ancestry cluster had fewer N-insertions than the mean observed across the roughly 730 donors. Analysis performed later found more than 15,000 TCR beta sequences associated with HLA alleles at 0.05 false discovery rate.

V lost 4 bases, J lost 6 bases, and 17 bases lay in between. This CDR3 spans 15 amino acids. Germline V lookup: CDR1 MNHNS, CDR2 SASEGT. Sequencing was done on a sample of PBMCs. This sequence originates from a woman younger than 45 in good health and CMV-seronegative. The V call is TRBV6-1, the J call TRBJ2-3; TRBD2 is a possible D gene (6 bases). This CDR3 reads CASSGPGTRKDTQYF. CDR3 nucleotides: TGTGCCAGCAGTGGCCCCGGGACTCGCAAGGATACGCAGTATTTT.